This TCR beta chain was obtained from a study of T-cell reconstitution after alpha-beta-depleted transplantation in children. Study-level results: Certain patients had high TCRbeta diversity at day 60, and it came from recipient T cells and thymic progenitors that survived. Expanded graft clones, several hundred of them, were reportedly the source of alpha-beta T cells about two months after transplant.

In germline, CDR1 is SGHRS, CDR2 YFSETQ. This CDR3 spans 17 amino acids. Trimming removed 6 bases at V and 8 bases at J, with 27 bases between. Notes on this clonotype: What it binds is not known.

Unique molecular identifiers were used to barcode this TCRbeta library. TCRdb analysed the PCR reads with MiXCR anew, one entry per CDR3 protein. Among about 980,000 distinct CDR3 sequences listed, around 30% were seen once. This receptor was obtained from a boy younger than two who had a stem cell transplant for SCID, so the T cells may come from the graft donor. The chain carries TRBV5-1 and TRBJ2-1; perhaps TRBD1 as D (5 bases). Sequenced material: PBMCs, mostly from graft donor cells, taken 360 days after TCRalphabeta/CD19-depleted stem cell transplant. The CDR3, as DNA: TGCGCCAGCACCACGAAGCCCAGGGATTGGGGTATGGATGAGCAGTTCTTC. This codes for CASTTKPRDWGMDEQFF.